Shown below are 28 T cell receptor beta chains from a single sample sequenced in a study of blood T cell repertoires in COVID-19 (dated by TCRdb to about 2020). Library preparation was by the immunoSEQ multiplex PCR assay. The clones in this table, taken by TCRdb from immuneACCESS, are in-frame only. Not every clone is retained; where verified, under half of the shortfall comes from an unresolved V gene, and the cause of the rest is unknown. The sample profile shows more than 200,000 clones; 84% of them were found once. The ten largest clones take up approximately 1.8% of the sample. Sequences were obtained from PBMCs or T cells enriched from blood (not recorded which). The receptor set was obtained from a man aged 55-75 years who had recovered from COVID-19.

V is TRBV7-6 and J is TRBJ2-1; TRBD2 agrees at 14 bases. The ends lost 2 bases at V and 0 bases at J; junction bases unmatched: 12. This CDR3 is built from 21 residues. The germline V gene encodes CDR1 SGHVS and CDR2 FNYEAQ. CDR3 sequence (DNA): TGTGCCAGCAGCTTACCCAAACCGGGACTAGCGGGGGCCCTCTCCTACAATGAGCAGTTCTTC. Its protein is CASSLPKPGLAGALSYNEQFF.

The chain uses TRBV6-5 and TRBJ1-4, with D possibly matching TRBD1 (5 bases). This CDR3 contains 15 residues. CDR1 is MNHEY and CDR2 is SVGAGI in the germline V gene. V was shortened by 6 bases and J by 2 bases, with 13 bases between the two germline ends. DNA for the CDR3: TGTGCCAGCAGCCCCGGACGGGGGACTAATGAAAAACTGTTTTTT. Translating gives CASSPGRGTNEKLFF.

This chain uses TRBV30 with TRBJ2-3; a possible D gene is TRBD1 (6 bases). With 0 bases removed from V and 6 bases from J, the gap between germline ends came to 13 bases. CDR3 length: 14 amino acids. CDR1 is GTSNPN and CDR2 is SVGIG in the germline V gene (reference sequence). DNA of the CDR3: TGTGCCTGGAGTGTAGGGTCTAGGGGGGATACGCAGTATTTT. Translating it yields CAWSVGSRGDTQYF.

J is TRBJ1-4 and V is TRBV10-3; TRBD1 matches 7 bases. The V segment lost 6 bases and the J segment 6 bases; nucleotides outside the gene matches: 1. The CDR3 spans 12 residues. The germline V gene encodes CDR1 ENHRY and CDR2 SYGVKD. CDR3 coding DNA: TGTGCCATCAGGGGGACAGATGAAAAACTGTTTTTT. Protein: CAIRGTDEKLFF.

This clone was detected only once. The chain uses TRBV30 and TRBJ1-4; no definite D call. Germline V gene lookup returns CDR1 GTSNPN and CDR2 SVGIG (reference sequence). The CDR3 runs to 14 residues. The ends were cut back, 3 bases at V and 2 bases at J, with 10 bases in the middle. The CDR3 region is CAWSTGGTNEKLFF. In nucleotides, the CDR3 is TGTGCCTGGAGCACCGGTGGTACTAATGAAAAACTGTTTTTT.

The chain carries TRBV4-3 and TRBJ2-7; TRBD1 matches 8 bases. The germline V gene encodes CDR1 LGHNA and CDR2 YSLEER. The V gene end was trimmed by 3 bases and the J gene end by 4 bases; junction bases not matched to a gene: 11. This CDR3 region has 16 residues. The CDR3 nucleotides are TGCGCCAGCAGCCACGCTCTAGGACAGGGAGAATACGAGCAGTACTTC. Amino acids: CASSHALGQGEYEQYF.

The gene calls are TRBV6-1 and TRBJ2-5, with a weak D call TRBD2 (5 bases). CDR3 length equals 15 residues. The V gene's germline CDR1 is MNHNS and CDR2 SASEGT. Between the trimmed V and J ends, which lost 3 bases and 2 bases, there was a span of 13 bases. The CDR3 is CASSDRWRIQETQYF. In DNA form, the CDR3 reads TGTGCCAGCAGTGACCGTTGGAGGATTCAAGAGACCCAGTACTTC.

The chain links TRBV5-1 to TRBJ1-6; the D is unclear. This CDR3 has 14 amino acids. Germline CDR1 is SGHRS and CDR2 is YFSETQ. Deletions cut 0 bases from V and 7 bases from J, with 8 bases between. CDR3 DNA sequence: TGCGCCAGCAGCTTGGAAGGCAGGAATTCACCCCTCCACTTT. Amino acid sequence: CASSLEGRNSPLHF.

V usage is TRBV19 and J usage is TRBJ1-4, with TRBD1 matching 10 bases. The ends lost 3 bases at V and 7 bases at J; junction bases unmatched: 8. The CDR3 length is 16 residues. Germline-derived CDR1 and CDR2 are LNHDA and SQIVND (reference sequence). The CDR3 is CASSIDPGTGAEKLFF. The CDR3 DNA sequence: TGTGCCAGTAGTATCGACCCCGGGACAGGGGCTGAAAAACTGTTTTTT.

This rearrangement joins TRBV11-3 to TRBJ2-2; D is undetermined. Trimming took 5 bases from V and 1 from J, leaving 11 bases between them. Germline loops: CDR1 SGHNT, CDR2 YENEEA. This CDR3 spans 15 amino acids. The CDR3 sequence: CASSPLGRNTGELFF. The CDR3 nucleotides are TGTGCCAGCAGCCCCCTCGGTAGGAACACCGGGGAGCTGTTTTTT.

V gene TRBV6-2 or TRBV6-3 combines with J gene TRBJ2-7, with 9 bases that match TRBD1. Germline V gene data show CDR1 as MNHEY and CDR2 as SVGEGT. V lost 4 bases and J lost 12; bases outside the gene matches: 10. There are 13 residues in the CDR3. The CDR3 loop is CASSFSTGGVLYF. CDR3 nucleotides: TGTGCCAGCAGTTTTTCCACAGGGGGCGTACTGTACTTC.

The chain is built from TRBV19 and TRBJ1-1, with D possibly matching TRBD1 (6 bases). V shed 8 bases and J shed 0 bases, with 7 bases lying between them. The CDR3 spans 12 residues. Germline values: CDR1 LNHDA, CDR2 SQIVND (reference sequence). CDR3 nucleotide sequence: TGTGCCAGTCGGGACATGAACACTGAAGCTTTCTTT. Residues: CASRDMNTEAFF.

This clone has just one count. The chain links TRBV5-1 to TRBJ1-6; 8 nucleotides align to TRBD1. There are 17 residues in the CDR3. V shed 2 bases, J shed 8 bases, and the junction held 12 bases outside the gene matches. Germline loops: CDR1 SGHRS, CDR2 YFSETQ. The CDR3 here is CASSLATTGENYSPLHF. DNA for the CDR3: TGCGCCAGCAGCTTAGCTACGACAGGGGAAAATTATTCACCCCTCCACTTT.

V usage is TRBV4-1 and J usage is TRBJ1-5; TRBD1 matches at 9 bases. V shed 0 bases, J shed 5 bases, and the junction held 8 bases outside the gene matches. This CDR3 has 17 residues. CDR1 is MGHRA, CDR2 YSYEKL, per germline. CDR3 amino acids: CASSQDKGQGTDQPQHF. DNA for the CDR3: TGCGCCAGCAGCCAAGATAAGGGACAGGGTACCGATCAGCCCCAGCATTTT.

The V gene is TRBV27, the J gene TRBJ2-2, with 8 bases matching TRBD2. The V and J ends lost 7 bases and 6 bases, in that order; junction bases with no gene match: 13. Germline V gene sequence: CDR1 MNHEY, CDR2 SMNVEV (reference sequence). The CDR3 spans 16 residues. The CDR3 region is CASTQNRGGTAGELFF. The CDR3 DNA reads as TGTGCCAGCACCCAAAATCGGGGGGGGACTGCCGGGGAGCTGTTTTTT.

This chain joins TRBV6-2 or TRBV6-3 and TRBJ1-1, with unresolved D. V was cut by 3 bases and J by 1 base, with 6 bases left in between. The germline V gene has CDR1 MNHEY and CDR2 SVGEGT. The CDR3 spans 13 residues. This CDR3 reads CASSYWQNTEAFF. DNA for the CDR3: TGTGCCAGCAGTTATTGGCAGAACACTGAAGCTTTCTTT.

The chain uses TRBV10-1 and TRBJ2-2; D is ambiguous. The CDR3 is 13 amino acids. Trimming took 5 bases from V and 7 from J, leaving 11 bases between them. Germline CDR1 reads WNHNN; CDR2 reads SYGVQD (reference sequence). The CDR3 DNA reads TGCGCCAGCAGTCTTTTATCTATCGGGGAGCTGTTTTTT. Translated, it gives CASSLLSIGELFF.

This clone has just one count. The chain joins TRBV4-2 to TRBJ1-3; D not resolved. V gave up 2 bases and J gave up 4 bases, with 12 bases separating them. Per the germline V gene, CDR1 is LGHNA and CDR2 is YNFKEQ. CDR3 length: 15 residues. CDR3 DNA: TGTGCCAGCAGCCAACTGGCTAGAGACGGAAACACCATATATTTT. As protein: CASSQLARDGNTIYF.

J is TRBJ1-1 and V is TRBV6-5; a weak D match, TRBD1 (5 bases). This CDR3 has 15 residues. CDR1 is MNHEY and CDR2 is SVGAGI in the germline V gene. V lost 5 bases to trimming and J lost 6 bases, with 19 bases between them. The CDR3 sequence: CASSPTTGGGSEAFF. The CDR3 DNA sequence: TGTGCCAGCAGTCCCACTACCGGCGGGGGGTCTGAAGCTTTCTTT.

The rearrangement joins TRBV19 to TRBJ1-6; D perhaps matches TRBD1 (5 bases). This CDR3 has 16 amino acids. Germline CDR1 is LNHDA and CDR2 is SQIVND (reference sequence). The V end lost 0 bases, the J end lost 7 bases, and 13 bases lay between the germline ends. The CDR3 region is CASSIDGAAQNSPLHF. The DNA of the CDR3 is TGTGCCAGTAGTATAGATGGGGCGGCGCAAAATTCACCCCTCCACTTT.

The chain uses TRBV5-1 and TRBJ2-2, with 14 bases identical to TRBD2. V trimming: 3 bases; J trimming: 0 bases; junction bases outside the gene matches: 4. There are 18 residues in the CDR3. CDR1 and CDR2 (germline): SGHRS, YFSETQ. CDR3 sequence reads: CASSSGTSGGSNTGELFF. DNA of the CDR3: TGCGCCAGCAGCTCCGGGACTAGCGGGGGTTCGAACACCGGGGAGCTGTTTTTT.

The chain carries TRBV20-1 and TRBJ2-1, with 8 bases lining up with TRBD1. This CDR3 is built from 14 residues. Trimming cost V 3 bases and J 7 bases; bases outside gene matches: 8. CDR1 is DFQATT and CDR2 is SNEGSKA in the germline V gene (reference sequence). The CDR3 sequence: CSASPRGQMNEQFF. The CDR3 DNA is TGCAGTGCTAGTCCCAGGGGGCAAATGAATGAGCAGTTCTTC.

The V and J genes are TRBV18 and TRBJ2-2; 8 bases match TRBD1. This CDR3 contains 17 residues. Unmatched junction bases numbered 11, after V lost 6 bases and J lost 2 bases. Germline V gene data show CDR1 as KGHSH and CDR2 as LQKENI. CDR3 bases: TGTGCCAGCTCGAGACAGGGGCCACCGCGTAACACCGGGGAGCTGTTTTTT. Its translation is CASSRQGPPRNTGELFF.

The V and J genes are TRBV2 and TRBJ1-1; a weak D match, TRBD1 (6 bases). Looked up from germline, CDR1 is SNHLY and CDR2 is FYNNEI. V lost 6 bases and J 4 bases, leaving 18 bases between the germline ends. CDR3 length: 15 residues. The CDR3 spells CASSWGGEIGTEAFF. CDR3 coding DNA: TGTGCCAGCAGCTGGGGGGGCGAGATCGGCACTGAAGCTTTCTTT.

DNA for the CDR3: TGTGCCAGCAGAGGAACAGGGGGCTATGGCTACACCTTC. This sequence encodes CASRGTGGYGYTF. The chain links TRBV6-5 to TRBJ1-2; 8 bases line up with TRBD1. The V gene's germline CDR1 is MNHEY and CDR2 SVGAGI. Trimming removed 6 bases from V and 4 bases from J; junction bases left unmatched: 4. The CDR3 runs to 13 residues.

A remark on this clone: This specimen includes other DNA sequences encoding the same CDR3. The chain joins TRBV6-5 to TRBJ1-1; unclear D gene. Germline loops: CDR1 MNHEY, CDR2 SVGAGI. Trimming shortened V by 6 bases and J by 3 bases, and 5 bases separated the two germline ends. This CDR3 contains 11 residues. The CDR3 reads CASRRDTEAFF. CDR3 in DNA: TGTGCCAGCAGGCGGGACACTGAAGCTTTCTTT.

The genes are TRBV16 and TRBJ1-2, with D tentatively TRBD1 (6 bases). Between the trimmed V and J ends, which lost 3 bases and 3 bases, there was a span of 8 bases. There are 13 residues in the CDR3. Germline values: CDR1 KGHSY, CDR2 FQNENV. The CDR3 sequence is CASSHGQHYGYTF. For the CDR3, the DNA is TGTGCCAGCAGCCACGGACAGCACTATGGCTACACCTTC.

This clone was seen only once. The chain recombines TRBV30 with TRBJ2-3; tentative D call: TRBD2 (5 bases). Per germline, CDR1 GTSNPN and CDR2 SVGIG (reference sequence). V shed 0 bases and J shed 5 bases, with 15 bases lying between them. The CDR3 is 15 amino acids. CDR3 loop: CAWSVLGLGRDTQYF. The CDR3 bases are TGTGCCTGGAGTGTACTTGGATTGGGGAGAGATACGCAGTATTTT.